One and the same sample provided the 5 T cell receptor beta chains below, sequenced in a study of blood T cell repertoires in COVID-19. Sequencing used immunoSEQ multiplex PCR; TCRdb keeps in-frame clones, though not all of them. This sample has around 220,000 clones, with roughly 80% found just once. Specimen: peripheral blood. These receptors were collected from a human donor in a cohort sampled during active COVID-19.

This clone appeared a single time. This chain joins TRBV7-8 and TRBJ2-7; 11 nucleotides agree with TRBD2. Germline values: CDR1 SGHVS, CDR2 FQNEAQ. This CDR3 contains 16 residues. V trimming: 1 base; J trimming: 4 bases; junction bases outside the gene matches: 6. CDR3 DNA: TGTGCCAGCAGCTTAGATATAGCGGGAGGGGGTTACGAGCAGTACTTC. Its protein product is CASSLDIAGGGYEQYF.

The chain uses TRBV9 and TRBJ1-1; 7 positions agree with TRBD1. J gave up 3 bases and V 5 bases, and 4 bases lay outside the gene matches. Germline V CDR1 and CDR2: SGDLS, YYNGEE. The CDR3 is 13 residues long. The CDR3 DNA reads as TGTGCCAGCAGTAACAGGGGCTACACTGAAGCTTTCTTT. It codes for CASSNRGYTEAFF.

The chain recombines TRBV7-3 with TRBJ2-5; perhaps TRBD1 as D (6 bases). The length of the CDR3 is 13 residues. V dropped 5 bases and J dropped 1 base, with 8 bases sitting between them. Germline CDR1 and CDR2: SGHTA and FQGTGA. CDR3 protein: CASSRDIQETQYF. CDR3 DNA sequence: TGTGCCAGCAGCCGGGACATCCAAGAGACCCAGTACTTC.

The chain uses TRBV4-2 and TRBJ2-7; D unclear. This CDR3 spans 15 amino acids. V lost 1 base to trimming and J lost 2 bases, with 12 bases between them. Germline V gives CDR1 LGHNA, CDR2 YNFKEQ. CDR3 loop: CASSQVLGGPYEQYF. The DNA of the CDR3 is TGTGCCAGCAGCCAAGTTTTAGGCGGCCCCTACGAGCAGTACTTC.

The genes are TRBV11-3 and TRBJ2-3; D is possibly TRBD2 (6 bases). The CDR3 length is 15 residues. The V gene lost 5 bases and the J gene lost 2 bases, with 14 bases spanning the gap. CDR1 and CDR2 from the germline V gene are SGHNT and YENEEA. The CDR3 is CASSAGGLDTDTQYF. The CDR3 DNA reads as TGTGCCAGCAGCGCCGGGGGACTGGACACAGATACGCAGTATTTT. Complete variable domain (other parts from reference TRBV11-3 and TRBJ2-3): EAGVVQSPRYKIIEKKQPVAFWCNPISGHNTLYWYLQNLGQGPELLIRYENEEAVDDSQLPKDRFSAERLKGVDSTLKIQPAELGDSAVYLCASSAGGLDTDTQYFGPGTRLTVL.